This record concerns one TCR beta chain sequence. The target antigen is unknown. The sample belongs to a study of siplizumab effects on memory and regulatory T cells. Overall study findings and caveats: In siplizumab cultures, the suppressive function of proliferating Tregs remained unconfirmed. A major contribution to the alloresponse seemed to be made by naive T cells, which seemed more diverse than memory cells. Among sequences traceable to unstimulated CD4+ memory cells, alloreactive ones were significantly reduced by siplizumab.

Germline V CDR1 and CDR2: SGHAT, FQNNGV. V was clipped by 4 bases and J by 3 bases, with 12 bases between them. The CDR3 is 14 residues long. Produced via immunoSEQ multiplex PCR; TCRdb's table is partial and in-frame only. Found here are fewer than 120,000 clones, just under 95% of them singletons; the top ten hold 1.3%. Sequencing was done on a sample of CD4+ T cells sorted from blood. The receptor was derived from a human donor in good health. The chain combines TRBV11-2 with TRBJ1-1; D might be TRBD1 (6 bases). The CDR3 reads CASSSVQGHTEAFF. The CDR3 DNA reads as TGTGCCAGCAGCTCCGTACAGGGACACACTGAAGCTTTCTTT.